This T cell receptor beta chain was captured in a study of cytomegalovirus exposure and HLA in healthy donors. Note on this clone: Antigen specificity is unknown.

Study conclusions and caveats: Indistinguishable V segments such as TRBV6-2 and TRBV6-3 were excluded. Analysis performed later found roughly 17,000 TCR beta sequences associated with HLA alleles at 0.05 false discovery rate.

The PCR had 60 Vbeta and 13 Jbeta primers. Method: immunoSEQ multiplex PCR; TCRdb's copy keeps in-frame clones and lacks some. The sample lists more than 95,000 clones, roughly 68% seen once, with about 4% in the top ten. V was cut by 3 bases and J by 8 bases, with 11 bases left in between. The CDR3 loop spans 13 amino acids. CDR1 and CDR2 (germline): SGHAT, FQNNGV. The chain is built from TRBV11-2 and TRBJ2-4; the D gene is possibly TRBD2 (5 bases). The sample taken for sequencing was PBMCs. The receptor's source is a woman in her fifties or sixties in good health and CMV-seropositive. DNA for the CDR3: TGTGCCAGCAGCTTCTACGAGAGGGACATTCAGTACTTC. Its protein product is CASSFYERDIQYF.